This T cell receptor (beta chain) was recorded in a study of blood T cell repertoires in COVID-19. Germline V gene data show CDR1 as SEHNR and CDR2 as FQNEAQ (reference sequence). The CDR3 consists of 15 residues. Trimming left V 2 bases short and J 3 bases short, with 12 bases between. Original processing notes: Amplification of reference gene primers was used by the study to estimate nucleated cell counts. The data were produced by immunoSEQ multiplex PCR, yet TCRdb's version contains in-frame clones alone and is incomplete. D and trimming were read from the DNA, whereas the V and J calls and clone size are those reported in that table. This sample has about 42,000 clones, with around four fifths found just once.

The V gene is TRBV7-9, the J gene TRBJ2-3; D unresolved. The source is a man in his fifties with active COVID-19. Sequencing input: peripheral blood. The CDR3 loop reads CASSLLSIKTDTQYF. The DNA for the CDR3 is TGTGCCAGCAGCTTACTTTCTATCAAGACAGATACGCAGTATTTT.